The rows below give T cell receptor beta chains drawn from one sample of a study of blood T cell repertoires in COVID-19. Here immunoSEQ multiplex PCR was the method, and the copy in TCRdb shows in-frame clones only, minus some. Of tens of thousands of clones listed, approximately 80% are singletons. The specimen sequenced was peripheral blood. These receptors were collected from a woman aged 55 to 70 with acute or convalescent COVID-19. Both conserved end residues are part of each CDR3. The D gene is left open where the match is weak.

cdr3_aa v_call d_call j_call
CASTRRTSGGNEQFF TRBV6-5 TRBD2 TRBJ2-1
CASRLPYSNQPQHF TRBV12-2 . TRBJ1-5
CASRDSGRNTGELFF TRBV10-2 . TRBJ2-2
CASSLVRGGSSYNEQFF TRBV11-3 TRBD2 TRBJ2-1
CASSRTGGFYGYTF TRBV11-1 . TRBJ1-2
CASSYSLPGGQYEQYF TRBV6-5 TRBD2 TRBJ2-7
CASSISSGNTIYF TRBV19 . TRBJ1-3
CASRNRVGNTIYF TRBV6-5 . TRBJ1-3
CASSFQTIEANVLTF TRBV5-1 . TRBJ2-6
CAWTGQLNTEAFF TRBV30 . TRBJ1-1
CSVGQGTENTEAFF TRBV29-1 TRBD1 TRBJ1-1
CASSTGQGHDGYTF TRBV19 TRBD1 TRBJ1-2
CASSKDPSYGYTF TRBV21-1 . TRBJ1-2
CASSITSRGETQYF TRBV19 . TRBJ2-5
CAGLALDTGELFF TRBV19 . TRBJ2-2
CASSAIPGTANTEAFF TRBV7-2 TRBD1 TRBJ1-1
CASSRYAGGAAEQFF TRBV7-6 TRBD2 TRBJ2-1
CASTPTNIQYF TRBV2 . TRBJ2-4
CASGLVSPWGVPNQPQHF TRBV12-5 . TRBJ1-5
CASSLTGGIGEKLFF TRBV5-4 TRBD1 TRBJ1-4
CASTDREDLGGYTF TRBV19 TRBD1 TRBJ1-2
CASSYEAGGHEKLFF TRBV6-5 . TRBJ1-4